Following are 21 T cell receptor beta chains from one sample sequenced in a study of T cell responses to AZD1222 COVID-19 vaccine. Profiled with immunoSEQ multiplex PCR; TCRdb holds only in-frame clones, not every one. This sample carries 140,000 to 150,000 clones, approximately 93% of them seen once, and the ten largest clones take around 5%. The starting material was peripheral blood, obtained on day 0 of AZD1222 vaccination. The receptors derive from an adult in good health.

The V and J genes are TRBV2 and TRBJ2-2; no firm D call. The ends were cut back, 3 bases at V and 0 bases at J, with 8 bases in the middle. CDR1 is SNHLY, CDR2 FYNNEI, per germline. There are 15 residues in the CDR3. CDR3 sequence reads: CASSESHSNTGELFF. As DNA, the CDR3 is TGTGCCAGCAGTGAGTCACATTCGAACACCGGGGAGCTGTTTTTT.

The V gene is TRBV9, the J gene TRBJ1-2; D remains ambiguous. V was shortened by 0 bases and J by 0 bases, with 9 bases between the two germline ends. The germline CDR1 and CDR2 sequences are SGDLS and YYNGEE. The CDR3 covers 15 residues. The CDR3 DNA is TGTGCCAGCAGCGTAGGTGGCGTATCTAACTATGGCTACACCTTC. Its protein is CASSVGGVSNYGYTF.

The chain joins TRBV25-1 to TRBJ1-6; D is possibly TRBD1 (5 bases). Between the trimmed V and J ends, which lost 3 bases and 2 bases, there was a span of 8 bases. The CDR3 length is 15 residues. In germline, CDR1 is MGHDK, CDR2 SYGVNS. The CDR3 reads CASSEGVTYNSPLHF. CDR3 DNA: TGTGCCAGCAGTGAGGGGGTTACCTATAATTCACCCCTCCACTTT.

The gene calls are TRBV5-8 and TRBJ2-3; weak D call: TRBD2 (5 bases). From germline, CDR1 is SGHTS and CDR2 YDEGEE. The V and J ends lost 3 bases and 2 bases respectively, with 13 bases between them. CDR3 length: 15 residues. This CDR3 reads CASSYGLADTDTQYF. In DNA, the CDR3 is TGTGCCAGCAGCTACGGGCTAGCAGACACAGATACGCAGTATTTT. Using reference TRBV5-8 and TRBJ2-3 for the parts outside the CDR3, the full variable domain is EAGVTQSPTHLIKTRGQQATLRCSPISGHTSVYWYQQALGLGLQFLLWYDEGEERNRGNFPPRFSGRQFPNYSSELNVNALELEDSALYLCASSYGLADTDTQYFGPGTRLTVL.

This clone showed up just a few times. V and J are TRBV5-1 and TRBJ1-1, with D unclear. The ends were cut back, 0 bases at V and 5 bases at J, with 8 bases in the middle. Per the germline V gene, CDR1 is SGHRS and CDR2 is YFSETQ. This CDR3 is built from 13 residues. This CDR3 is CASSLVHGTEAFF. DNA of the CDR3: TGCGCCAGCAGCTTGGTACACGGGACTGAAGCTTTCTTT.

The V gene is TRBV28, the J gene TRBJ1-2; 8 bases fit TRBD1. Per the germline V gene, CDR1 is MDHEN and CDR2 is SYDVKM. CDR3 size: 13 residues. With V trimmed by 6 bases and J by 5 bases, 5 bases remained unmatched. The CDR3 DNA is TGTGCCAGCAGCCTAACAGGGGGGTATGGCTACACCTTC. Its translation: CASSLTGGYGYTF.

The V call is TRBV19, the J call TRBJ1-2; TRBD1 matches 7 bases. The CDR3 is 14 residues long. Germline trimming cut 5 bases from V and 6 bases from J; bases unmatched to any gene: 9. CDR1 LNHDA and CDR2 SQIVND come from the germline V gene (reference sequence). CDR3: CASSLRDRWNGYTF. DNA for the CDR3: TGTGCCAGTAGTCTCCGGGACAGATGGAATGGCTACACCTTC.

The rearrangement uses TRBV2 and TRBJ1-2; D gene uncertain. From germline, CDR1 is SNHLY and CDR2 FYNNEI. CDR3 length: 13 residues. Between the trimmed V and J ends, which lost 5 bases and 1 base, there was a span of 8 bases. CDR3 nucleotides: TGTGCCAGCAGTCCGGATGATAACTATGGCTACACCTTC. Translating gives CASSPDDNYGYTF.

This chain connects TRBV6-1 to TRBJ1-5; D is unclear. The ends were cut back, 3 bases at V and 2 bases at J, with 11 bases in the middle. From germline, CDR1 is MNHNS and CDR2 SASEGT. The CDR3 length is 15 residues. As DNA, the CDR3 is TGTGCCAGCAGTGATAGGACTAGAGGCAATCAGCCCCAGCATTTT. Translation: CASSDRTRGNQPQHF.

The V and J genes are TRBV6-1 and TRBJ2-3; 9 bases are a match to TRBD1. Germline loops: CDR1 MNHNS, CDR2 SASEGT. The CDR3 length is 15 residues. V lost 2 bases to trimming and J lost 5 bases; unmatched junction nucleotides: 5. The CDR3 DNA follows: TGTGCCAGCAGTGAATCGACAGGGGGAGGAGATACGCAGTATTTT. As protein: CASSESTGGGDTQYF.

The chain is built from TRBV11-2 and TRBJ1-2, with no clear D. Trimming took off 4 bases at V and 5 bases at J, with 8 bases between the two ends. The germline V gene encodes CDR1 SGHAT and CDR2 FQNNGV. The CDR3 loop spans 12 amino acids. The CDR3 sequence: CASSSGIYGYTF. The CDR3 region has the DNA TGTGCCAGCAGCTCGGGAATTTATGGCTACACCTTC.

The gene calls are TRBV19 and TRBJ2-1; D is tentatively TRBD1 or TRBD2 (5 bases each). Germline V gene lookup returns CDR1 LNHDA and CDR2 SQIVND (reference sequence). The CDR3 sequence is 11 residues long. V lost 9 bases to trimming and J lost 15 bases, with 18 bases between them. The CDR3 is CASNNLGRLFF. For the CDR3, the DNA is TGTGCCAGCAATAATCTGGGACGCCTGTTCTTC.

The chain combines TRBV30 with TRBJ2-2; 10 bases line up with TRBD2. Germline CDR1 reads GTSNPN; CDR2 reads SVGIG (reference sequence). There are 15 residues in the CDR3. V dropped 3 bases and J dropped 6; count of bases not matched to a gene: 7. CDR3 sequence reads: CAWRRLAGVAGELFF. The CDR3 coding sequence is TGTGCCTGGAGGAGGCTAGCGGGAGTTGCCGGGGAGCTGTTTTTT.

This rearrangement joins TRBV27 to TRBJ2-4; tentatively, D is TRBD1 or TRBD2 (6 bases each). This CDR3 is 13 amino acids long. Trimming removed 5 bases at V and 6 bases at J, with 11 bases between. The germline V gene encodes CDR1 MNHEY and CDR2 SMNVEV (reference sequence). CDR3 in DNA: TGTGCCAGCAGTCCGGGGGCTGGAAACATTCAGTACTTC. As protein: CASSPGAGNIQYF.

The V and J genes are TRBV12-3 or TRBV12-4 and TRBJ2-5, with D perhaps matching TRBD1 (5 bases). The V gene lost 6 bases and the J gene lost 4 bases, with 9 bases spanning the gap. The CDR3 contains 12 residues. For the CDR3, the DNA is TGTGCCAGCAGGACAGATGGAGAGACCCAGTACTTC. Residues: CASRTDGETQYF.

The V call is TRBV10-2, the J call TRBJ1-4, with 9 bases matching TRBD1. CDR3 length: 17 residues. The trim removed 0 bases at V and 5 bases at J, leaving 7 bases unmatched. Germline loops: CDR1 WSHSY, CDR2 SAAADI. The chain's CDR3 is CASSESMGQGGNEKLFF. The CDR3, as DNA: TGCGCCAGCAGTGAGTCGATGGGACAGGGCGGGAATGAAAAACTGTTTTTT.

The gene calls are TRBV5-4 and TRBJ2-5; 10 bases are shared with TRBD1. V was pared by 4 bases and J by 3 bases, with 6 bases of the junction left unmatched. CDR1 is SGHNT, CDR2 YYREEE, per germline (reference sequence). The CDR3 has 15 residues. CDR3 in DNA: TGTGCCAGCAGCCCAGGGACAGGGGTTAAAGAGACCCAGTACTTC. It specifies CASSPGTGVKETQYF.

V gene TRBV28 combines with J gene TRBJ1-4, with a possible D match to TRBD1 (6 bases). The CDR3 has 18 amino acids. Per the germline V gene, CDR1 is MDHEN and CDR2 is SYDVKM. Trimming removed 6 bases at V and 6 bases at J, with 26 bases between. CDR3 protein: CASRDRGALGYEDEKLFF. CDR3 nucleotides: TGTGCCAGCAGGGACCGGGGGGCGCTGGGGTATGAGGATGAAAAACTGTTTTTT.

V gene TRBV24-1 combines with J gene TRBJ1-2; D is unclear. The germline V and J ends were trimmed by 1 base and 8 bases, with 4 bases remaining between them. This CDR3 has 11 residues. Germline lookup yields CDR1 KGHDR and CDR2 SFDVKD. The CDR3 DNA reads TGTGCCACCAGTGATTTAGGGGGCTACACCTTC. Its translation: CATSDLGGYTF.

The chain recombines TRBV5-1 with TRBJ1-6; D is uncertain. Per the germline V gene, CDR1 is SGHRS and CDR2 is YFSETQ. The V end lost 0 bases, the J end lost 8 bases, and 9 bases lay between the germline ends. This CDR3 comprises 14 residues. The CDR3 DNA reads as TGCGCCAGCAGCTTGGACGGGTTGGATTCACCCCTCCACTTT. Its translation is CASSLDGLDSPLHF.

Here the CDR3 DNA reads TGCGCCAGCAGCCAAGATCTAGCGGGAGGGAGCACAGATACGCAGTATTTT. It is translated as CASSQDLAGGSTDTQYF. V and J are TRBV4-1 and TRBJ2-3; 12 nucleotides align to TRBD2. The CDR3 spans 17 residues. The trim removed 0 bases at V and 0 bases at J, leaving 1 base unmatched. Germline CDR1 and CDR2: MGHRA and YSYEKL.